This TCR beta chain is from a study of control samples from healthy donors and cancer patients. Generated by immunoSEQ multiplex PCR, the TCRdb table keeps only in-frame clones and is missing some. The table records some 130,000 clones, over 85% of them present only once. V was clipped by 6 bases and J by 5 bases; unmatched bases: 11. This CDR3 comprises 16 residues. CDR1 and CDR2 (germline): SNHLY, FYNNEI. The sequence derives from a man younger than 35 in good health. The sequencing sample was made of blood. The chain uses TRBV2 and TRBJ2-7; 12 bases agree with TRBD1. The CDR3 region is CASRKEPGQGAHEQYF. As DNA, the CDR3 is TGTGCCAGCAGAAAGGAGCCGGGACAGGGGGCCCACGAGCAGTACTTC.